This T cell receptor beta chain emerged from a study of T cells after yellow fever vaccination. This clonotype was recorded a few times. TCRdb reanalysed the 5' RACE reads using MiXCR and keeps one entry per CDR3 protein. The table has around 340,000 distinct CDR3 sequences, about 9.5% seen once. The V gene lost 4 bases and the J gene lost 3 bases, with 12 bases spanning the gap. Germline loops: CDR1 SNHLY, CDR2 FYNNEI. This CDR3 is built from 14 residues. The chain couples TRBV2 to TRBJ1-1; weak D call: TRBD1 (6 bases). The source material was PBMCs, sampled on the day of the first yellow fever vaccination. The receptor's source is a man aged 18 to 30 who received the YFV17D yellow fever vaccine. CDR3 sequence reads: CASSGNRGDTEAFF. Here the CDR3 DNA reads TGTGCCAGCAGTGGCAATAGGGGGGACACTGAAGCTTTCTTT.